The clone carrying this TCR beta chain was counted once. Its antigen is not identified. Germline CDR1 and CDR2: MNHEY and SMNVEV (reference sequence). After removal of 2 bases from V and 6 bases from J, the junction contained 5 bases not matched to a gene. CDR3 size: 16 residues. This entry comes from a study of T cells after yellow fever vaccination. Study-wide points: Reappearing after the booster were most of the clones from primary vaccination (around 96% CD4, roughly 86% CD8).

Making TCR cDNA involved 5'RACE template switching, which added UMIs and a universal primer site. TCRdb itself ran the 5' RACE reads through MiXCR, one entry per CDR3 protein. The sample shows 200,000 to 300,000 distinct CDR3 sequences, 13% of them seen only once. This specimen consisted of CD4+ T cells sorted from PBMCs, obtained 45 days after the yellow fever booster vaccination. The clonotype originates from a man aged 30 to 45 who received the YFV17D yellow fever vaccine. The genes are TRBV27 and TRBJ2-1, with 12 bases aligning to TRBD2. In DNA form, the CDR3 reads TGTGCCAGCAGTTTAAGGCTAGCGGGAGGGCTCAATGAGCAGTTCTTC. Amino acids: CASSLRLAGGLNEQFF.